The entry below describes one T cell receptor (beta chain). What this receptor recognizes is not known. Per-base quality was not reported, and no clone a single base away is much larger than it. At one collaborating source in Seattle, patients were enrolled during active infection and were followed longitudinally through the course of disease. Whole blood was collected in K2EDTA tubes by collaborating institutions according to the institutions' own protocols. For TCRbeta analysis, collaborator samples were shipped as frozen whole blood, as isolated PBMCs, or as DNA extracted from either sample type. The entry originates in a study of blood T cell repertoires in COVID-19 (TCRdb year 2020). General notes on the study: The collaborator samples originated in the United States, Italy and Spain and spanned the acute and convalescent phases of COVID-19. The prospective study material was composed of cDNA or gDNA derived from T cells, B-cell-depleted T cells, or PBMCs. Subjects who had been exposed to COVID-19, were actively infected with it, or had recovered from it provided the deeply sampled blood TCRbeta repertoires that made up the dataset. The repertoires were released in a freely available public database intended as a resource for research on the immune response to SARS-CoV-2. Samples were obtained from the ongoing ImmuneRACE study (first 160 participants) and from some 1,200 subjects provided by 6 global collaborators. Nearly every sample came with metadata listing a de-identified subject ID, COVID-19 status, age in years and sex. Where HLA class I and class II types were available, the types were taken from metadata supplied by the sample provider, not from assay-based typing. Findings and caveats that apply to the study as a whole: The quantity of clinical and demographic metadata differed by source and by participant and was supplied without curation.

The V and J ends are trimmed by 9 bases and 4 bases, leaving 14 bases between them. CDR1 and CDR2, looked up from the germline V gene, are SGHRS and YFSETQ. The CDR3 spans 13 residues, from the cysteine through the phenylalanine. The read is trimmed to its CDR3 DNA, 39 bases read in frame from base 1. TCRbeta CDR3 regions were amplified from genomic DNA using the immunoSEQ Assay, a bias-controlled multiplex PCR. In the paper's pipeline: The number of nucleated cells in each sample was estimated from the amplification of reference gene primers within the assay. Sequence reads were collapsed and filtered to measure the absolute abundance of every unique TCRbeta CDR3 rearrangement. For each sample, productive Simpson clonality was calculated as the square root of Simpson's diversity index over productive rearrangements. TCRdb provides this immuneACCESS table in a form limited to in-frame rearrangements. Some clones are lacking; in checked studies, under half of them reflect an unresolved V gene, and why the rest are absent is not known. V and J calls and clone size are those listed in that table; D and trimming were worked out from the DNA. Counted in this sample were some 49,000 clones; approximately 95% of them appeared once. Roughly 0.99% of the sample goes to the ten largest clones.

The sequencing sample was made of peripheral blood. The receptor's source is a man aged 60 to 75 with COVID-19, enrolled during active disease. The V and J segments used are TRBV5-1 and TRBJ1-5, and perhaps TRBD1 as D gene, on 5 matching bases. Read as DNA, the sequence is TGCGCCATTTTCCGGGACTGTAATCAGCCCCAGCATTTT. The translation is CAIFRDCNQPQHF.